This T cell receptor (beta chain) was identified during a study of cytomegalovirus exposure and HLA in healthy donors. It was with 60 Vbeta and 13 Jbeta primers that the PCR ran. TCRdb keeps only in-frame clones here, not all; method: immunoSEQ multiplex PCR. The sample records about 200,000 clones, 65% to 85% being singletons. Deletions cut 3 bases from V and 3 bases from J, with 12 bases between. Germline V gene lookup returns CDR1 LNHDA and CDR2 SQIVND (reference sequence). The length of the CDR3 is 14 residues. The TCR originated in a boy aged 2-15 years in good health and CMV-seronegative. The chain links TRBV19 to TRBJ2-7; D is perhaps TRBD1 (6 bases). What was sequenced was PBMCs. Here the CDR3 DNA reads TGTGCCAGTAGTATCGGCAGGGGTAACTACGAGCAGTACTTC. Its translation is CASSIGRGNYEQYF.